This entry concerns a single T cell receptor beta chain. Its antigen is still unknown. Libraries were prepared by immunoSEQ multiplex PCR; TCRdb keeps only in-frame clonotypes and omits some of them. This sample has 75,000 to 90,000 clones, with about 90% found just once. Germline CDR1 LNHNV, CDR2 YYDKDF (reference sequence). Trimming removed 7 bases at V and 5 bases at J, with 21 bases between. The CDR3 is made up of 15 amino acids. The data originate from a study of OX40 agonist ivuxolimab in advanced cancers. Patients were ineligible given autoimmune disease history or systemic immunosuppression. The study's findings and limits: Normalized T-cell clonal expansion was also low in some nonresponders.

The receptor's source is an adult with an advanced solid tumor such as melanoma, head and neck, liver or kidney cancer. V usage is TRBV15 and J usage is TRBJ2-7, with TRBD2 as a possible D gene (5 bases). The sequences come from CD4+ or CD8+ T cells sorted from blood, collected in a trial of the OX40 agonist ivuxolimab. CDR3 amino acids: CATIPGRSETHEQYF. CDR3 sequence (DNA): TGTGCCACCATCCCGGGAAGGTCCGAAACTCACGAGCAGTACTTC.